A selection of T cell receptor beta chains follows, all from one sample in a study of CD8+ T cells in alopecia areata. Only in-frame clones appear in the TCRdb table, and some are missing; sequencing was by immunoSEQ multiplex PCR. The top ten clones hold 0.75% to 0.95% of a sample with hundreds of thousands of clones, 60% of them seen once. Sequenced here: CD4+ T cells sorted from blood, sampled around week 53, from a patient treated with tofacitinib. These receptor sequences come from a human donor with alopecia areata. CDR3s include the opening cysteine and the closing phenylalanine or tryptophan. The order of the fields is CDR3 length, clone size, V gene, J gene, D gene, CDR3 DNA, CDR3 protein. D genes are given only for firm matches. Where a row states a size, it is once, few, many or the class of an expanded clone; other rows omit it.

14,few,TRBV30,TRBJ2-2,NA,TGTGCCTGGACGTGGGTAGCGAACACCGGGGAGCTGTTTTTT,CAWTWVANTGELFF
15,NA,TRBV5-6,TRBJ2-1,NA,TGTGCCAGCAGCTCAATAGGGGGGCCCTGGAATGAGCAGTTCTTC,CASSSIGGPWNEQFF
16,NA,TRBV5-1,TRBJ2-3,NA,TGCGCCAGCAGCTTGGGGGTGAGGACGGGCACAGATACGCAGTATTTT,CASSLGVRTGTDTQYF
13,NA,TRBV7-9,TRBJ2-5,NA,TGTGCCAGCAGCTTGTGGGGCGAAGAGACCCAGTACTTC,CASSLWGEETQYF
16,few,TRBV6-6,TRBJ2-3,TRBD2,TGTGCCAGCAGTCCCCTTAGCGGGGGGGGCACAGATACGCAGTATTTT,CASSPLSGGGTDTQYF
13,NA,TRBV30,TRBJ1-5,NA,TGTGCCTGGAGAGCAGGCCCTAATCAGCCCCAGCATTTT,CAWRAGPNQPQHF
14,NA,TRBV7-9,TRBJ2-5,NA,TGTGCCAGCAGCTTTGGAACAGGGCAAGAGACCCAGTACTTC,CASSFGTGQETQYF
13,few,TRBV5-6,TRBJ2-3,NA,TGTGCCAGCAGCTTGGCCGGGGTAGATACGCAGTATTTT,CASSLAGVDTQYF
14,few,TRBV7-3,TRBJ2-3,NA,TGTGCCAGCAGCTTAACCCATAGCACAGATACGCAGTATTTT,CASSLTHSTDTQYF
16,once,TRBV10-2,TRBJ2-4,NA,TGCGCCAGCAGTGAGTCTGAGAGAAGGGCCAAAAACATTCAGTACTTC,CASSESERRAKNIQYF
13,NA,TRBV2,TRBJ1-2,TRBD1,TGTGCCAGCAGGACAGGGGGCGTCTATGGCTACACCTTC,CASRTGGVYGYTF
14,NA,TRBV5-1,TRBJ1-6,NA,TGCGCCAGCGGCTCGGGAACCTATAATTCACCCCTCCACTTT,CASGSGTYNSPLHF
12,once,TRBV2,TRBJ2-5,NA,TGTGCCAGCAGTGAAGCCCAGGAGACCCAGTACTTC,CASSEAQETQYF
15,NA,TRBV9,TRBJ2-3,TRBD1,TGTGCCAGCAGCCCAAGACAGGGGAGCACAGATACGCAGTATTTT,CASSPRQGSTDTQYF
15,NA,TRBV13,TRBJ1-1,NA,TGTGCCAGCAGCTTAGGCCTAGGCCAAAATACTGAAGCTTTCTTT,CASSLGLGQNTEAFF
14,NA,TRBV5-6,TRBJ2-3,NA,TGTGCCAGCAGCTCGATGGACAGAACAGATACGCAGTATTTT,CASSSMDRTDTQYF
13,NA,TRBV9,TRBJ1-1,NA,TGTGCCAGCAGCAGGGGGAGGAACACTGAAGCTTTCTTT,CASSRGRNTEAFF
13,NA,TRBV5-1,TRBJ2-5,TRBD2,TGCGCCAGCAGCGGTACAGCGGGGGAGACCCAGTACTTC,CASSGTAGETQYF
16,NA,TRBV11-2,TRBJ2-1,TRBD2,TGTGCCAGCAGCTGGGCAGCGGGGGGGCCCTACAATGAGCAGTTCTTC,CASSWAAGGPYNEQFF
13,NA,TRBV5-6,TRBJ1-2,NA,TGTGCCAGCAGCCCCGGAGCGATCTATGGCTACACCTTC,CASSPGAIYGYTF
15,NA,TRBV4-1,TRBJ2-5,TRBD2,TGCGCCAGCAGCCCCGGGACTAGCGTACAAGAGACCCAGTACTTC,CASSPGTSVQETQYF
15,NA,TRBV10-3,TRBJ2-2,NA,TGTGCCATCAGTTTCGGGGACGGGAGCACCGGGGAGCTGTTTTTT,CAISFGDGSTGELFF
15,NA,TRBV27,TRBJ1-6,TRBD1,TGTGCCAGCAGTTTAACGGGACAGGGTGATGGAGCCCTCCACTTT,CASSLTGQGDGALHF
14,NA,TRBV5-4,TRBJ2-3,TRBD1,TGTGCCAGCAGCCACGGACAGGGGGGAGATACGCAGTATTTT,CASSHGQGGDTQYF
16,NA,TRBV5-6,TRBJ1-2,NA,TGTGCCAGCAGCTTGGAGATGGGATTCTCACCCTATGGCTACACCTTC,CASSLEMGFSPYGYTF
13,NA,TRBV29-1,TRBJ2-2,NA,TGCAGCGGCCGGACTACGAACACCGGGGAGCTGTTTTTT,CSGRTTNTGELFF
13,NA,TRBV5-1,TRBJ2-5,TRBD1,TGCGCCAGCAGCATACAGGGGTCCGGGACCCAGTACTTC,CASSIQGSGTQYF
14,NA,TRBV2,TRBJ2-2,NA,TGTGCCAGCAGTCTATTGTCGGACACCGGGGAGCTGTTTTTT,CASSLLSDTGELFF
13,NA,TRBV7-2,TRBJ2-1,NA,TGTGCCAGCAGCTTAGGTCCGAGGAATGAGCAGTTCTTC,CASSLGPRNEQFF
14,NA,TRBV6-5,TRBJ2-5,TRBD2,TGTGCCAGCAGTTGGCAGGGAGGGCAAGAGACCCAGTACTTC,CASSWQGGQETQYF
15,NA,TRBV7-2,TRBJ1-5,TRBD1,TGTGCCAGCAGCGCCTGGACAGGGGCGGATCAGCCCCAGCATTTT,CASSAWTGADQPQHF
13,few,TRBV5-1,TRBJ2-3,NA,TGCGCCAGCAGCAGGGCGCCGCAAGATACGCAGTATTTT,CASSRAPQDTQYF
14,NA,TRBV12-5,TRBJ2-3,TRBD2,TGTGCTAGTGGTTTGGTAGCCCAGCGGGGGACGCAGTATTTT,CASGLVAQRGTQYF
16,few,TRBV19,TRBJ2-5,NA,TGTGCCAGTAGTCCCGGCGAGGGTTGGTACCAAGAGACCCAGTACTTC,CASSPGEGWYQETQYF
11,NA,TRBV20-1,TRBJ1-1,NA,TGCAGTGGGAGGCGGAACACTGAAGCTTTCTTT,CSGRRNTEAFF
14,NA,TRBV18,TRBJ2-7,NA,TGTGCCAGCTCACCGGGGACGGCGGGGTACGAGCAGTACTTC,CASSPGTAGYEQYF
11,NA,TRBV6-1,TRBJ2-7,NA,TGTGCCAGCAGTGAAGGTTTTCAAGTGTACTTC,CASSEGFQVYF
15,NA,TRBV5-4,TRBJ2-2,NA,TGTGCCAGCAGTGACAGGAGAGCGAACACCGGGGAGCTGTTTTTT,CASSDRRANTGELFF
13,few,TRBV6-5,TRBJ1-2,NA,TGTGCCAGCAAGGGGGGTGGCAGCTATGGCTACACCTTC,CASKGGGSYGYTF
12,NA,TRBV29-1,TRBJ2-7,NA,TGCAGCGTGAAGGTATTGACCTACGAGCAGTACTTC,CSVKVLTYEQYF
13,NA,TRBV29-1,TRBJ1-2,TRBD1,TGCAGCGGCCGGGACAGGGCTAACTATGGCTACACCTTC,CSGRDRANYGYTF
18,NA,TRBV4-2,TRBJ1-3,TRBD1,TGTGCCAGCAGCCAAGGAGAGACCGGGACAGACTTTCGAAACACCATATATTTT,CASSQGETGTDFRNTIYF
16,NA,TRBV19,TRBJ2-2,TRBD1,TGTGCCAGTAGTATCTTGGACAGGGGGCAGTTCGGGGAGCTGTTTTTT,CASSILDRGQFGELFF
15,once,TRBV30,TRBJ2-7,NA,TGTGCCTGGAGTGTACCACGAGACGGGACCTACGAGCAGTACTTC,CAWSVPRDGTYEQYF
14,NA,TRBV7-2,TRBJ1-2,TRBD1,TGTGCCAGCAGGCCCGGGACAGCTAACTATGGCTACACCTTC,CASRPGTANYGYTF
17,NA,TRBV5-1,TRBJ2-6,TRBD1,TGCGCCAGCAGCAAGACAGGGGGTGGCTCTGGGGCCAACGTCCTGACTTTC,CASSKTGGGSGANVLTF
12,NA,TRBV30,TRBJ2-7,NA,TGTGCCTGGAGTCGAGGGATTTACGAGCAGTACTTC,CAWSRGIYEQYF
16,NA,TRBV7-2,TRBJ2-1,TRBD1,TGTGCCAGCAGCTCAAGGACAGGCGTTACTTACAATGAGCAGTTCTTC,CASSSRTGVTYNEQFF
14,NA,TRBV6-5,TRBJ1-6,TRBD1,TGTGCCAGCCGGGGGGACAGTTATAATTCACCCCTCCACTTT,CASRGDSYNSPLHF
18,NA,TRBV5-4,TRBJ2-6,TRBD1,TGTGCCAGCAGCTCAATACAGGGGTCCACCTCTGGGGCCAACGTCCTGACTTTC,CASSSIQGSTSGANVLTF
14,NA,TRBV30,TRBJ1-6,NA,TGTGCCTGGATGTGGGCAGGGAAGGATTCACCCCTCCACTTT,CAWMWAGKDSPLHF
13,NA,TRBV25-1,TRBJ1-1,NA,TGTGCCAGCAGTGACGGCTTGGGGACTGAAGCTTTCTTT,CASSDGLGTEAFF
13,NA,TRBV2,TRBJ1-5,TRBD1,TGTGCCAGCAGTAACAGGGGTGGGCAGCCCCAGCATTTT,CASSNRGGQPQHF